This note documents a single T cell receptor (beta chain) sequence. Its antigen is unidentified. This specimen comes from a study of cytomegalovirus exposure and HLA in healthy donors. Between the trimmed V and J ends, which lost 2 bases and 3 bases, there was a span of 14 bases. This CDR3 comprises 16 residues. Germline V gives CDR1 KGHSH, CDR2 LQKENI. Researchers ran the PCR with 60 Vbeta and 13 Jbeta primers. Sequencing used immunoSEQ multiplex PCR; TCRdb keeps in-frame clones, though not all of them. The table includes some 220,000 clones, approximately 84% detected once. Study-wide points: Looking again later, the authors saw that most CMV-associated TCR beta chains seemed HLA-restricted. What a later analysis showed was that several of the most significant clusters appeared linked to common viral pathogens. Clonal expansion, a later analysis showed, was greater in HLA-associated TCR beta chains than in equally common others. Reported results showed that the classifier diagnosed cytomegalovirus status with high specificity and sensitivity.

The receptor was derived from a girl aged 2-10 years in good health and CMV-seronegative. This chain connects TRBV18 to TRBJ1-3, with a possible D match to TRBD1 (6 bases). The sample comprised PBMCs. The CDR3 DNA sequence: TGTGCCAGCTCACCAACGGGGGGGGCCGGTGGAAACACCATATATTTT. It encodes CASSPTGGAGGNTIYF. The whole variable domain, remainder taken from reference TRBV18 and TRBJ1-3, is NAGVMQNPRHLVRRRGQEARLRCSPMKGHSHVYWYRQLPEEGLKFMVYLQKENIIDESGMPKERFSAEFPKEGPSILRIQQVVRGDSAAYFCASSPTGGAGGNTIYFGEGSWLTVV.